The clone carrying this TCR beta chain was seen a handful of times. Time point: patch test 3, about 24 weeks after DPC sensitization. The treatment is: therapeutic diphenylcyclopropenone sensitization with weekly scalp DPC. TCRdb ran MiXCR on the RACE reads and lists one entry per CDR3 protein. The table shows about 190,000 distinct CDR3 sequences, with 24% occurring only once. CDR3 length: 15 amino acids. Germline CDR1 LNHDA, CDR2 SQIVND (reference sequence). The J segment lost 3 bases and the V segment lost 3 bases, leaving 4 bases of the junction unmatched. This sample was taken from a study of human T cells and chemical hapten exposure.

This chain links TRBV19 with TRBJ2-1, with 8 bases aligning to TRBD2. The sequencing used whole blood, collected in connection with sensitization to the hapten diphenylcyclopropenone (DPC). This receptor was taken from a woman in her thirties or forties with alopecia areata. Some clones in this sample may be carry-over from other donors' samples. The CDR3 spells CASSIETSDYNEQFF. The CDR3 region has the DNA TGTGCCAGTAGTATCGAGACTAGCGACTACAATGAGCAGTTCTTC.